Shown below are 19 T cell receptor beta chains from a single sample sequenced in a study of spatial heterogeneity in lung cancer (dated by TCRdb to between 2018 and 2021). Preparation of the library involved 5' RACE. The sequencer was a NextSeq 500. TCRdb redid the processing of the public reads, applying fastp at Q25 and MiXCR, and retained in-frame beta chains. Rows matching on CDR3 protein sequence are summarized as one entry with the most common DNA and genes. A total of 50,000 to 60,000 distinct CDR3 sequences appear in this sample, roughly 7.4% of them only once. Of the sample, around 38% falls within the top ten clones. In the paper's terms, the time point label means: blood at routine non-recurrence follow-up after resection. TCR sequencing used whole RNA extracted from tumor and nontumor lung tissue, or from cryopreserved PBMC samples, without cell sorting. The specimen was PBMCs, collected at follow-up. These receptors all come from a female donor with early-stage non-small cell lung cancer.

This clonotype was seen ten or more times. The CDR3 DNA is TGCAGCACCTTGACGATAGCGGGAAGCACAGATACGCAGTATTTT. Protein product: CSTLTIAGSTDTQYF. This chain connects TRBV29-1 to TRBJ2-3, with TRBD2 identical over 8 bases. Germline CDR1 and CDR2: SQVTM and ANQGSEA. The V segment lost 8 bases and the J segment 0 bases; nucleotides outside the gene matches: 10. The CDR3 consists of 15 residues.

Many counts were recorded for this clonotype. Germline is not matched at one junction end, which may reflect a read error. The chain joins TRBV4-3 to TRBJ1-5; TRBD1 is a possible D gene (5 bases). Germline-derived CDR1 and CDR2 are LGHNA and YSLEER. The CDR3 loop spans 14 amino acids. This chain's CDR3 is CASSEDRDNQPQHF. In DNA form, the CDR3 reads TGCGCCAGCAGCGAAGACAGAGACAATCAGCCCCAGCATTTT.

This clonotype was counted a few times. CDR3 protein: CASSLRDATEAFF. CDR3 nucleotide sequence: TGCGCCAGCAGCTTAAGGGACGCCACTGAAGCTTTCTTT. V and J are TRBV5-1 and TRBJ1-1, with a possible D match to TRBD1 (5 bases). The CDR3 is 13 amino acids. Trimming took off 2 bases at V and 4 bases at J, with 9 bases between the two ends. CDR1 and CDR2 (germline): SGHRS, YFSETQ.

The rearrangement joins TRBV5-4 to TRBJ2-5, with a tentative D call TRBD1 (6 bases). The V end was cut by 0 bases, the J end by 0 bases, with 6 bases between. Per the germline V gene, CDR1 is SGHNT and CDR2 is YYREEE (reference sequence). The CDR3 runs 14 residues. CDR3 protein: CASSLAGDQETQYF. The CDR3 DNA sequence: TGTGCCAGCAGCTTGGCAGGGGACCAAGAGACCCAGTACTTC.

This clonotype was seen a handful of times. The chain joins TRBV5-6 to TRBJ2-2; perhaps TRBD2 as D (6 bases). The germline V gene encodes CDR1 SGHDT and CDR2 YYEEEE. The CDR3 is 14 residues long. With 1 base removed from V and 6 bases from J, the gap between germline ends came to 10 bases. Here the CDR3 DNA reads TGTGCCAGCAGCTTGTATTGGGGGGCCGGGGAGCTGTTTTTT. Translated, it gives CASSLYWGAGELFF.

V and J are TRBV6-2 or TRBV6-3 and TRBJ1-3; D is ambiguous. Germline V lookup: CDR1 MNHEY, CDR2 SVGEGT. Trimming left V 5 bases short and J 0 bases short, with 8 bases between. This CDR3 spans 14 amino acids. The CDR3, as DNA: TGTGCCAGCAGTACCCCACACTCTGGAAACACCATATATTTT. As protein: CASSTPHSGNTIYF.

This chain connects TRBV2 to TRBJ2-3; TRBD1 matches at 8 bases. The V and J ends lost 6 bases and 4 bases, in that order; junction bases with no gene match: 0. The CDR3 sequence is 12 residues long. Per germline, CDR1 SNHLY and CDR2 FYNNEI. The CDR3 bases are TGTGCCAGCAGGGACAGGGCAGATACGCAGTATTTT. This translates into CASRDRADTQYF. Full variable domain (remainder filled in from reference TRBV2 and TRBJ2-3): EPEVTQTPSHQVTQMGQEVILRCVPISNHLYFYWYRQILGQKVEFLVSFYNNEISEKSEIFDDQFSVERPDGSNFTLKIRSTKLEDSAMYFCASRDRADTQYFGPGTRLTVL.

This clonotype was counted many times. This chain connects TRBV20-1 to TRBJ1-2; 7 bases are shared with TRBD1. V trimming: 3 bases; J trimming: 4 bases; junction bases outside the gene matches: 8. This CDR3 has 14 residues. Germline-derived CDR1 and CDR2 are DFQATT and SNEGSKA (reference sequence). The CDR3 loop is CSASGDSSGYGYTF. As DNA, the CDR3 is TGCAGTGCTAGTGGGGACAGCTCCGGCTATGGCTACACCTTC.

This clonotype was found many times. The chain recombines TRBV18 with TRBJ2-1; D is perhaps TRBD2 (6 bases). Trimming removed 6 bases at V and 14 bases at J, with 14 bases between. Germline CDR1 KGHSH, CDR2 LQKENI. This CDR3 has 11 amino acids. As DNA, the CDR3 is TGTGCCAGCTCCCTCCGGGAGCAGGAGTTCTTC. Protein sequence: CASSLREQEFF.

This clonotype was seen ten or more times. The chain joins TRBV6-2 or TRBV6-3 to TRBJ2-5; the match to TRBD2 covers 11 bases. V shed 6 bases and J 9 bases; nucleotides not matched to a gene: 12. Germline values: CDR1 MNHEY, CDR2 SVGEGT. The CDR3 length is 15 residues. The CDR3 bases are TGTGCCAGCAGACTAGCGGGGGCGGCAAGATCGGCCCAGTACTTC. Translated, it gives CASRLAGAARSAQYF.

This clonotype has a handful of counts. This chain links TRBV30 with TRBJ1-1, with 7 bases that match TRBD1. The CDR3 covers 12 residues. Per the germline V gene, CDR1 is GTSNPN and CDR2 is SVGIG (reference sequence). V was pared by 7 bases and J by 4 bases, with 6 bases of the junction left unmatched. CDR3 coding DNA: TGTGCCTTAGACAGGGACGGCACTGAAGCTTTCTTT. This gives the protein CALDRDGTEAFF.

This clonotype has more than one count but fewer than ten. The J gene is TRBJ1-1, the V gene TRBV30; possibly TRBD1 for D (6 bases). Per germline, CDR1 GTSNPN and CDR2 SVGIG (reference sequence). The length of the CDR3 is 13 residues. Trimming took 6 bases from V and 2 from J, leaving 13 bases between them. CDR3 in DNA: TGTGCCTGTGCGGGGGGGCGAAACACTGAAGCTTTCTTT. Its protein product is CACAGGRNTEAFF.

This chain connects TRBV12-3 or TRBV12-4 to TRBJ2-5; possibly TRBD1 for D (6 bases). This CDR3 comprises 13 residues. Between the trimmed V and J ends, which lost 5 bases and 6 bases, there was a span of 13 bases. The DNA of the CDR3 is TGTGCCAGCAGTCAACAGGGTTGGCAGACCCAGTACTTC. This gives the protein CASSQQGWQTQYF.

The genes are TRBV20-1 and TRBJ2-1, with D possibly TRBD1 on 5 matching bases. Trimming pared 6 bases from V and 0 bases from J, leaving 12 bases between. Germline lookup yields CDR1 DFQATT and CDR2 SNEGSKA (reference sequence). This CDR3 region has 14 residues. CDR3 nucleotides: TGCAGTGCCTCCGACAGATACTCCTACAATGAGCAGTTCTTC. Its translation is CSASDRYSYNEQFF.

This clonotype was seen a handful of times. This rearrangement joins TRBV12-3 or TRBV12-4 to TRBJ1-5; D remains unclear. Trimming removed 3 bases at V and 5 bases at J, with 8 bases between. The CDR3 spans 13 residues. In DNA form, the CDR3 reads TGTGCCAGCAGTTTGACCTATGATCAGCCCCAGCATTTT. Translated: CASSLTYDQPQHF.

This clonotype was recorded at least ten times. DNA for the CDR3: TGTGCCAGCAGCTTAATCTTGGGTGGTGAGCAGTTCTTC. Its translation: CASSLILGGEQFF. This chain connects TRBV11-2 to TRBJ2-1, with D uncertain. Trimming took 2 bases from V and 9 from J, leaving 11 bases between them. In germline, CDR1 is SGHAT, CDR2 FQNNGV. CDR3 length: 13 amino acids.

The chain has TRBV5-6 and TRBJ1-1; no clear D. The CDR3 length is 14 residues. The germline V gene encodes CDR1 SGHDT and CDR2 YYEEEE. Trimming left V 4 bases short and J 4 bases short, with 14 bases between. This CDR3 reads CASSLPRGITEAFF. The CDR3 DNA is TGTGCCAGCAGCCTCCCACGAGGGATCACTGAAGCTTTCTTT.

V and J are TRBV2 and TRBJ2-7; D unclear. This CDR3 is 15 amino acids long. Deletions cut 3 bases from V and 0 bases from J, with 12 bases between. The V gene's germline CDR1 is SNHLY and CDR2 FYNNEI. CDR3: CASSEWNLSSYEQYF. Here the CDR3 DNA reads TGTGCCAGCAGTGAGTGGAACCTCAGCTCCTACGAGCAGTACTTC.

This clonotype was picked up many times. J is TRBJ2-7 and V is TRBV6-2 or TRBV6-3; 7 bases are shared with TRBD1. Germline V gene data show CDR1 as MNHEY and CDR2 as SVGEGT. J lost 5 bases, V lost 6 bases, and 7 bases had no gene match. This CDR3 has 13 amino acids. CDR3 coding DNA: TGTGCCAGCAGCCACCAGACAGGGAACGAGCAGTACTTC. This sequence encodes CASSHQTGNEQYF.